This TCR beta chain is from a study of blood T cells in healthy people across ages. Study-wide points: Among T cells, TCR beta diversity per million cells dropped roughly linearly as age rose.

The V end was cut by 4 bases, the J end by 2 bases, with 12 bases between. The CDR3 runs 14 residues. Germline V CDR1 and CDR2: SGHVS, FQNEAQ. As regards this clonotype: Antigen: not known.

Then a second PCR, running about 7 to 11 cycles, was carried out with a sample-barcoded 5' primer and a J-beta primer mix. Using its own MiXCR run on the 5' RACE reads, TCRdb lists one record per CDR3 protein. The sample holds roughly 500,000 distinct CDR3 sequences, approximately 25% seen once. Separately, the same data were catalogued under a study of T cells of mothers and their children.

This receptor was identified in a boy aged 5-17 years in good health. V gene TRBV7-8 combines with J gene TRBJ2-7; D assignment may be TRBD1 or TRBD2 (5 bases each). Sequencing was carried out using blood. The CDR3 DNA reads as TGTGCCAGCAGCTCGGACGGGGCGGCCTACGAGCAGTACTTC. Amino acid sequence: CASSSDGAAYEQYF.